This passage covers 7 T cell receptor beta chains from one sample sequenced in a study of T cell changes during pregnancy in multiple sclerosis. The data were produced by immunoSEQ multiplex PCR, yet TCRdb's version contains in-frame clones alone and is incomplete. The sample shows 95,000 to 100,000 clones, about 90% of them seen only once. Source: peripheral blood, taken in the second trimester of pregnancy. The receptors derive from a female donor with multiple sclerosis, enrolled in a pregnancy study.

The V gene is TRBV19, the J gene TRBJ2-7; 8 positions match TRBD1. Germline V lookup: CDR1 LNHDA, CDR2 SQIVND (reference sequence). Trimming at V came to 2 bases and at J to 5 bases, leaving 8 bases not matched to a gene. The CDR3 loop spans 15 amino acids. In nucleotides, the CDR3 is TGTGCCAGTAGTATAACCGGGACAGGCGCAGACGAGCAGTACTTC. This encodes CASSITGTGADEQYF.

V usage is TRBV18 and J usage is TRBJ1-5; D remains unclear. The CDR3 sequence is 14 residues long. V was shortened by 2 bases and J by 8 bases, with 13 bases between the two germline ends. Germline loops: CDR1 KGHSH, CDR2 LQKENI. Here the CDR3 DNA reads TGTGCCAGCTCACCAGGTAGGGCTAGCGAGCCCCAGCATTTT. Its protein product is CASSPGRASEPQHF. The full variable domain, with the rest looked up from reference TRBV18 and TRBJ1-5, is NAGVMQNPRHLVRRRGQEARLRCSPMKGHSHVYWYRQLPEEGLKFMVYLQKENIIDESGMPKERFSAEFPKEGPSILRIQQVVRGDSAAYFCASSPGRASEPQHFGDGTRLSIL.

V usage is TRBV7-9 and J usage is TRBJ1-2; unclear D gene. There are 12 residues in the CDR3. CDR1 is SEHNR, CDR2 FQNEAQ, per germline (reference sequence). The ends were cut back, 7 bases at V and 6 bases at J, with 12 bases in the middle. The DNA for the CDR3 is TGTGCCAGCACTAGAGATTTGGATGGCTACACCTTC. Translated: CASTRDLDGYTF.

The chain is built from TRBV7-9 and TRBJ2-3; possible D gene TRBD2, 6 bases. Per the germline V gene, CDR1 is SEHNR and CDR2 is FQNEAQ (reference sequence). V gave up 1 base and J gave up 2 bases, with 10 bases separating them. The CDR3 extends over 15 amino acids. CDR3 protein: CASSLDGGITDTQYF. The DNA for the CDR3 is TGTGCCAGCAGCTTAGACGGCGGGATCACAGATACGCAGTATTTT.

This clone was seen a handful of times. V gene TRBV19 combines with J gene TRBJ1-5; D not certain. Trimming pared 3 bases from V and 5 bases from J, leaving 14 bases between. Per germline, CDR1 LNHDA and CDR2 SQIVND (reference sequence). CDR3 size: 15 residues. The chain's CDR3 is CASSIVGFGDQPQHF. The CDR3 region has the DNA TGTGCCAGTAGTATCGTGGGTTTCGGGGATCAGCCCCAGCATTTT.

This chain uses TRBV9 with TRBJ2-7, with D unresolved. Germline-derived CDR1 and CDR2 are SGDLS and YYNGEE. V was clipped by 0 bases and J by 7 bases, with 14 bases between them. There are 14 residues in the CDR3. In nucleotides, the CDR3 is TGTGCCAGCAGCGTAGCTACGTCTCCTCGGGAGCAGTACTTC. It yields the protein CASSVATSPREQYF.

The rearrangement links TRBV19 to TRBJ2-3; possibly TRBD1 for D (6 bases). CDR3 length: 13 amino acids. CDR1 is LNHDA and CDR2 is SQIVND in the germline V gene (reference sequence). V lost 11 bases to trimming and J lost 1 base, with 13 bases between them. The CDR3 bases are TGTGCCTGCCAGGGGTTTGGCACAGATACGCAGTATTTT. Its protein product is CACQGFGTDTQYF.